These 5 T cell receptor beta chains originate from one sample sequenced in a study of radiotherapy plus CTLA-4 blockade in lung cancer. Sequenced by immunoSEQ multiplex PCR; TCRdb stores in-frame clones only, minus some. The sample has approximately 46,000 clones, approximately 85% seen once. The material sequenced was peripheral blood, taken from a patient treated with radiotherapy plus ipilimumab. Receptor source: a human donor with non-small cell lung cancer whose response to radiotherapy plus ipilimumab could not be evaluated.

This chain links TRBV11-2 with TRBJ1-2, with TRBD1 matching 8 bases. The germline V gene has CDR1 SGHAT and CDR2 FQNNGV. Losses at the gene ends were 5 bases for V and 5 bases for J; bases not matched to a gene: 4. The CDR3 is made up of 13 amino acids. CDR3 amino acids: CASSTQGGYGYTF. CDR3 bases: TGTGCCAGCAGCACACAGGGGGGGTATGGCTACACCTTC.

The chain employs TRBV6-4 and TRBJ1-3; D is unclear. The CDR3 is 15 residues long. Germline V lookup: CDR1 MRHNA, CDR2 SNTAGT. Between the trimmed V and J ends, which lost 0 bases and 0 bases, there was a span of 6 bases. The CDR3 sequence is CASSDSHNSGNTIYF. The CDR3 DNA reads TGTGCCAGCAGTGACTCTCACAACTCTGGAAACACCATATATTTT.

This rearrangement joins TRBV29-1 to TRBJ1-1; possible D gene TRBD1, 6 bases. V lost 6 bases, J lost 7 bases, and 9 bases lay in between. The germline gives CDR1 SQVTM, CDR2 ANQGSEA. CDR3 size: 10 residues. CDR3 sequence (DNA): TGCAGCGTGCGGACAGTTGAAGCTTTCTTT. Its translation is CSVRTVEAFF.

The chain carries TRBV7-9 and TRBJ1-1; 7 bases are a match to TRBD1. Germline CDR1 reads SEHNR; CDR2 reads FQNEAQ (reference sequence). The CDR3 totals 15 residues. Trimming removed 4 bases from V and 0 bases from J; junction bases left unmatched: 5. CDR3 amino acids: CASSSPGQLNTEAFF. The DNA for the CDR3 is TGTGCCAGCAGCTCCCCGGGACAGTTGAACACTGAAGCTTTCTTT.

The CDR3 coding sequence is TGTGCCAGCAGCCCCGGTCGTGGTAGCGGGGAAGTCGGGGAGCTGTTTTTT. Translation: CASSPGRGSGEVGELFF. This sequence joins TRBV11-1 and TRBJ2-2, with 8 bases aligning to TRBD2. From germline, CDR1 is SGHAT and CDR2 FQDESV (reference sequence). Trimming took 5 bases from V and 7 from J; bases not matched to a gene: 15. The CDR3 extends over 17 amino acids.